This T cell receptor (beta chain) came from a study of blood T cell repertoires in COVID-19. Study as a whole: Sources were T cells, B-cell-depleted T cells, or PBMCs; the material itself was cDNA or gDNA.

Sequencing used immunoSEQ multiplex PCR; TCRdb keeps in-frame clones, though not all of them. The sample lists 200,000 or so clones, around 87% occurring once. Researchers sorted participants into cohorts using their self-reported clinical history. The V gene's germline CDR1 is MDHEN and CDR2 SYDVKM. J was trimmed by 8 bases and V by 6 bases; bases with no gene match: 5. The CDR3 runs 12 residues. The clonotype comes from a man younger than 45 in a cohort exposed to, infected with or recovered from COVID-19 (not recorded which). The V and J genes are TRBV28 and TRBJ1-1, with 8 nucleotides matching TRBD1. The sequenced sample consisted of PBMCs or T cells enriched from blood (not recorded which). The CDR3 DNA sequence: TGTGCCAGCAGCCCAGGGGGCCCCGAAGCTTTCTTT. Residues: CASSPGGPEAFF.